One and the same sample provided the 32 T cell receptor beta chains below, sequenced in a study of shared clonotypes between healthy human individuals. TCRdb's copy holds only in-frame clones and misses some; the assay was immunoSEQ multiplex PCR. The top ten hold about 1.8% of the sample, which has hundreds of thousands of clones, around 72% seen once. The sequenced sample consisted of memory CD4+ T cells sorted from blood. Subset here: CD45RA-negative fraction. The receptors shown here come from a woman younger than 45 in good health.

The chain has TRBV14 and TRBJ2-7; 14 bases are shared with TRBD2. Losses at the gene ends were 4 bases for V and 5 bases for J; bases not matched to a gene: 16. The germline gives CDR1 SGHDN, CDR2 FVKESK. CDR3 length equals 19 residues. The chain's CDR3 is CASSRNPGLAGDGGNEQYF. Here the CDR3 DNA reads TGTGCCAGCAGCCGAAATCCGGGACTAGCGGGAGATGGTGGGAACGAGCAGTACTTC.

The chain links TRBV30 to TRBJ2-7; D not resolved. With 0 bases removed from V and 6 bases from J, the gap between germline ends came to 9 bases. CDR1 GTSNPN and CDR2 SVGIG come from the germline V gene (reference sequence). There are 12 residues in the CDR3. This CDR3 reads CAWSVNQREQYF. The CDR3 bases are TGTGCCTGGAGTGTAAACCAGCGCGAGCAGTACTTC.

As concerns this clone: The sample holds other DNA sequences that translate to the same CDR3. The chain has TRBV18 and TRBJ1-1; possibly TRBD1 for D (5 bases). The CDR3 has 15 residues. Trimming took off 2 bases at V and 0 bases at J, with 10 bases between the two ends. Germline V gives CDR1 KGHSH, CDR2 LQKENI. The CDR3 DNA reads TGTGCCAGCTCACCAAGCACAGGTCTGAACACTGAAGCTTTCTTT. Translated: CASSPSTGLNTEAFF.

This clone was detected many times. The rearrangement uses TRBV19 and TRBJ1-1; TRBD1 aligns across 7 bases. The CDR3 totals 16 residues. Per the germline V gene, CDR1 is LNHDA and CDR2 is SQIVND (reference sequence). V was clipped by 4 bases and J by 2 bases; unmatched bases: 10. This CDR3 reads CASSTGGTGRNTEAFF. CDR3 in DNA: TGTGCCAGTAGTACAGGGGGGACGGGGCGAAACACTGAAGCTTTCTTT. Together with reference TRBV19 and TRBJ1-1, the CDR3 gives the full variable domain: DGGITQSPKYLFRKEGQNVTLSCEQNLNHDAMYWYRQDPGQGLRLIYYSQIVNDFQKGDIAEGYSVSREKKESFPLTVTSAQKNPTAFYLCASSTGGTGRNTEAFFGQGTRLTVV.

The V and J genes are TRBV7-3 and TRBJ2-3, with D possibly being TRBD2 (6 bases). The CDR3 length is 15 residues. V shed 5 bases and J shed 0 bases, with 12 bases lying between them. Germline V gives CDR1 SGHTA, CDR2 FQGTGA. CDR3 nucleotide sequence: TGTGCCAGCAGCCTGGACTACACAAGCACAGATACGCAGTATTTT. Its protein is CASSLDYTSTDTQYF.

CDR3 protein: CASSLAFRRLAGEGEQYF. DNA for the CDR3: TGTGCCAGCAGCTTAGCCTTCCGAAGACTAGCGGGAGAGGGTGAGCAGTACTTC. V usage is TRBV7-9 and J usage is TRBJ2-7; 12 bases fit TRBD2. Germline lookup yields CDR1 SEHNR and CDR2 FQNEAQ (reference sequence). This CDR3 is built from 18 residues. With 0 bases clipped from V and 7 bases from J, the junction kept 13 bases outside the gene matches.

This chain uses TRBV10-3 with TRBJ1-3; D perhaps matches TRBD1 (5 bases). Trimming removed 10 bases at V and 2 bases at J, with 15 bases between. This CDR3 contains 14 residues. CDR1 ENHRY and CDR2 SYGVKD come from the germline V gene. CDR3 DNA sequence: TGTGCCACCTCCCCCGGGACGACTGGAAACACCATATATTTT. This sequence encodes CATSPGTTGNTIYF.

Of note for this clone: Different DNA sequences within this sample yield the same CDR3. The rearrangement joins TRBV28 to TRBJ2-2; possibly TRBD2 for D (6 bases). The germline V gene encodes CDR1 MDHEN and CDR2 SYDVKM. The CDR3 loop spans 15 amino acids. Between the trimmed V and J ends, which lost 8 bases and 3 bases, there was a span of 16 bases. The CDR3 DNA sequence: TGTGCCAGCTCTCCCGGAGGGAGAGACACCGGGGAGCTGTTTTTT. It is translated as CASSPGGRDTGELFF.

V gene TRBV7-9 combines with J gene TRBJ2-1; possible D gene TRBD1, 6 bases. The CDR3 runs 14 residues. Germline CDR1 SEHNR, CDR2 FQNEAQ (reference sequence). The V gene lost 5 bases and the J gene lost 8 bases, with 16 bases spanning the gap. The CDR3 DNA is TGTGCCAGCAGCCCACCGGGACAACTGGATGAGCAGTTCTTC. Its protein is CASSPPGQLDEQFF.

J is TRBJ2-7 and V is TRBV2, with 9 bases fitting TRBD2. This CDR3 is 15 amino acids long. In germline, CDR1 is SNHLY, CDR2 FYNNEI. The ends lost 7 bases at V and 3 bases at J; junction bases unmatched: 10. CDR3 in DNA: TGTGCCAGCACCCCGTTGGTAGCGGGAGTCTACGAGCAGTACTTC. This gives the protein CASTPLVAGVYEQYF.

This clone was seen more than once but under ten times. The chain is built from TRBV4-1 and TRBJ1-2; a possible D gene is TRBD1 (6 bases). Germline V gene sequence: CDR1 MGHRA, CDR2 YSYEKL. This CDR3 is 15 amino acids long. V lost 1 base, J lost 6 bases, and 15 bases lay in between. CDR3 nucleotides: TGCGCCAGCAGCCAAGGTCGTGGGACACGGAATGGCTACACCTTC. This translates into CASSQGRGTRNGYTF.

The chain carries TRBV5-4 and TRBJ2-7; D unclear. The ends were cut back, 0 bases at V and 0 bases at J, with 10 bases in the middle. The CDR3 runs 15 residues. The germline V gene has CDR1 SGHNT and CDR2 YYREEE (reference sequence). The CDR3 is CASSLGLATSYEQYF. In nucleotides, the CDR3 is TGTGCCAGCAGCTTGGGGTTAGCTACCTCCTACGAGCAGTACTTC.

This clone was picked up one time. The chain combines TRBV15 with TRBJ2-7; 8 bases are shared with TRBD1. Germline CDR1 is LNHNV and CDR2 is YYDKDF (reference sequence). The J segment lost 6 bases and the V segment lost 3 bases, leaving 4 bases of the junction unmatched. The CDR3 length is 13 residues. The CDR3 here is CATSRNRGSEQYF. Here the CDR3 DNA reads TGTGCCACCAGCAGGAACAGGGGGAGCGAGCAGTACTTC.

The chain has TRBV4-2 and TRBJ2-7; 10 bases match TRBD2. The CDR3 covers 15 residues. Germline V gene lookup returns CDR1 LGHNA and CDR2 YNFKEQ. Germline trimming cut 0 bases from V and 5 bases from J; bases unmatched to any gene: 4. CDR3 amino acids: CASSQDALAGDEQYF. CDR3 nucleotide sequence: TGTGCCAGCAGCCAAGATGCGCTAGCGGGAGACGAGCAGTACTTC.

The chain joins TRBV7-9 to TRBJ2-2; 12 bases agree with TRBD2. The ends lost 4 bases at V and 6 bases at J; junction bases unmatched: 6. The germline CDR1 and CDR2 sequences are SEHNR and FQNEAQ (reference sequence). The CDR3 is 16 amino acids. Here the CDR3 reads CASSSRLAGEAGELFF. CDR3 nucleotides: TGTGCCAGCAGCTCCCGACTAGCGGGAGAGGCCGGGGAGCTGTTTTTT.

The chain carries TRBV11-2 and TRBJ2-7; D is unclear. V lost 4 bases, J lost 3 bases, and 7 bases lay in between. This CDR3 spans 12 amino acids. CDR1 is SGHAT and CDR2 is FQNNGV in the germline V gene. The CDR3 region is CASSSAGYEQYF. CDR3 DNA sequence: TGTGCCAGCAGCTCAGCCGGCTACGAGCAGTACTTC.

The chain uses TRBV15 and TRBJ2-7, with 7 bases lining up with TRBD2. V was clipped by 0 bases and J by 1 base; unmatched bases: 6. This CDR3 comprises 16 residues. Germline assignment: CDR1 LNHNV and CDR2 YYDKDF (reference sequence). The CDR3 sequence: CATSRDWGGESYEQYF. CDR3 bases: TGTGCCACCAGCAGAGACTGGGGGGGTGAATCCTACGAGCAGTACTTC.

The chain combines TRBV18 with TRBJ1-5; a possible D gene is TRBD1 (5 bases). The CDR3 spans 14 residues. V lost 6 bases and J lost 11, with 20 bases in between. The germline CDR1 and CDR2 sequences are KGHSH and LQKENI. The CDR3 DNA is TGTGCCAGCTCCCCGTCCGCGGACACGTCTTCCCAGCATTTT. It yields the protein CASSPSADTSSQHF.

The V call is TRBV5-6, the J call TRBJ2-3; D is possibly TRBD2 (6 bases). Deletions cut 0 bases from V and 4 bases from J, with 15 bases between. CDR1 SGHDT and CDR2 YYEEEE come from the germline V gene. CDR3 length equals 16 residues. This chain's CDR3 is CASSLAASGEADTQYF. Written as DNA, the CDR3 is TGTGCCAGCAGCTTGGCCGCATCGGGAGAAGCAGATACGCAGTATTTT.

V and J are TRBV27 and TRBJ2-2; D is perhaps TRBD2 (6 bases). The V gene lost 7 bases and the J gene lost 3 bases, with 18 bases spanning the gap. CDR1 and CDR2 from the germline V gene are MNHEY and SMNVEV (reference sequence). The CDR3 has 16 residues. The CDR3 loop reads CASKPSGTHYTGELFF. The CDR3 DNA is TGTGCCAGCAAACCTTCCGGGACTCATTACACCGGGGAGCTGTTTTTT.

V is TRBV20-1 and J is TRBJ2-7, with D unclear. The CDR3 loop spans 11 amino acids. CDR1 is DFQATT, CDR2 SNEGSKA, per germline (reference sequence). With 1 base removed from V and 7 bases from J, the gap between germline ends came to 8 bases. The CDR3: CSARGYQEQYF. The CDR3 DNA is TGCAGTGCTAGAGGTTACCAAGAGCAGTACTTC.

The chain is built from TRBV27 and TRBJ1-4, with TRBD1 identical over 7 bases. This CDR3 comprises 13 residues. Germline lookup yields CDR1 MNHEY and CDR2 SMNVEV (reference sequence). The trim removed 4 bases at V and 7 bases at J, leaving 3 bases unmatched. The CDR3 protein is CASSWRQGEKLFF. The CDR3 coding sequence is TGTGCCAGCAGTTGGAGACAGGGTGAAAAACTGTTTTTT. Full variable domain (rest looked up from reference TRBV27 and TRBJ1-4): EAQVTQNPRYLITVTGKKLTVTCSQNMNHEYMSWYRQDPGLGLRQIYYSMNVEVTDKGDVPEGYKVSRKEKRNFPLILESPSPNQTSLYFCASSWRQGEKLFFGSGTQLSVL.

J is TRBJ2-5 and V is TRBV18; no clear D. The CDR3 extends over 13 amino acids. Germline loops: CDR1 KGHSH, CDR2 LQKENI. V lost 2 bases, J lost 1 base, and 5 bases lay in between. This chain's CDR3 is CASSPSVQETQYF. CDR3 nucleotide sequence: TGTGCCAGCTCACCATCGGTCCAAGAGACCCAGTACTTC.

The chain employs TRBV27 and TRBJ1-5; a weak D match, TRBD1 (5 bases). The CDR3 length is 15 residues. V was shortened by 6 bases and J by 4 bases, with 16 bases between the two germline ends. CDR1 and CDR2 (germline): MNHEY, SMNVEV (reference sequence). Written as DNA, the CDR3 is TGTGCCAGCAGCCCCCTTCGACAGAGGAATCAGCCCCAGCATTTT. Protein sequence: CASSPLRQRNQPQHF.

The rearrangement joins TRBV10-2 to TRBJ1-4; D remains ambiguous. This CDR3 is 15 amino acids long. Germline values: CDR1 WSHSY, CDR2 SAAADI. V was cut by 2 bases and J by 0 bases, with 7 bases left in between. The CDR3 is CASSENSATNEKLFF. For the CDR3, the DNA is TGCGCCAGCAGTGAGAACTCAGCAACTAATGAAAAACTGTTTTTT.

This clone appeared a few times. The chain is built from TRBV19 and TRBJ2-1, with D possibly matching TRBD2 (6 bases). The germline V gene has CDR1 LNHDA and CDR2 SQIVND (reference sequence). V lost 4 bases to trimming and J lost 13 bases, with 20 bases between them. This CDR3 has 14 amino acids. The CDR3: CASSTRRDSEVQFF. DNA of the CDR3: TGTGCCAGTAGTACCCGGCGGGATTCCGAGGTCCAGTTCTTC.

The chain links TRBV4-1 to TRBJ2-5, with unresolved D. The CDR3 length is 15 residues. V lost 0 bases to trimming and J lost 3 bases, with 11 bases between them. CDR1 is MGHRA, CDR2 YSYEKL, per germline. The DNA of the CDR3 is TGCGCCAGCAGCCAAGAGAGGCACCGAAAAGAGACCCAGTACTTC. Protein: CASSQERHRKETQYF.

The V and J genes are TRBV7-2 and TRBJ1-1; possible D gene TRBD1, 5 bases. The CDR3 contains 14 residues. Germline loops: CDR1 SGHTA, CDR2 FQGNSA. V was pared by 2 bases and J by 8 bases, with 15 bases between. The CDR3 loop is CASSLTGPSLEAFF. CDR3 DNA sequence: TGTGCCAGCAGCTTAACGGGACCCAGCTTGGAAGCTTTCTTT.

This sequence joins TRBV7-6 and TRBJ2-1; 7 positions agree with TRBD1. Trimming at V came to 4 bases and at J to 7 bases, leaving 10 bases not matched to a gene. The CDR3 loop spans 15 amino acids. CDR1 is SGHVS, CDR2 FNYEAQ, per germline. The CDR3 region is CASSSYRDRTNEQFF. The DNA of the CDR3 is TGTGCCAGCAGCTCCTACCGGGACAGAACAAATGAGCAGTTCTTC.

The chain has TRBV6-5 and TRBJ1-3; D call uncertain. Germline V CDR1 and CDR2: MNHEY, SVGAGI. Trimming cost V 6 bases and J 0 bases, with 6 bases left between them. The CDR3 contains 13 residues. The CDR3 loop is CASSQNSGNTIYF. For the CDR3, the DNA is TGTGCCAGCAGCCAGAACTCTGGAAACACCATATATTTT.

The chain is built from TRBV2 and TRBJ2-2; 8 bases are a match to TRBD2. The CDR3 runs to 15 residues. The ends lost 8 bases at V and 4 bases at J; junction bases unmatched: 9. Germline V CDR1 and CDR2: SNHLY, FYNNEI. The chain's CDR3 is CASPRAAGVTGELFF. In DNA form, the CDR3 reads TGTGCCAGCCCTAGGGCAGCGGGAGTCACCGGGGAGCTGTTTTTT.

This chain joins TRBV28 and TRBJ1-2; no firm D call. This CDR3 comprises 12 residues. V lost 4 bases to trimming and J lost 12 bases, with 15 bases between them. Germline lookup yields CDR1 MDHEN and CDR2 SYDVKM. CDR3 coding DNA: TGTGCCAGCAGTTCGACGAGCGGGTTTGACACCTTC. It specifies CASSSTSGFDTF.